This T cell receptor (beta chain) was retrieved from a study of T cell responses to AZD1222 COVID-19 vaccine. Across the study: Pooling covered second doses at about 4 or about 12 weeks.

From germline, CDR1 is LNHDA and CDR2 SQIVND (reference sequence). V lost 5 bases, J lost 0 bases, and 17 bases lay in between. The CDR3 loop spans 16 amino acids. This clone was counted a few times. What it binds is unknown. Study-level points and caveats: No repertoire was sampled before or during the peak T cell response, only after it.

Some clones are missing from TCRdb's copy, which holds only in-frame ones; the method was immunoSEQ multiplex PCR. The repertoire holds fewer than 55,000 clones, more than 80% seen once, with around 52% in the top ten. The origin of this receptor is an adult in good health. The chain has TRBV19 and TRBJ2-7, with D possibly called TRBD1 or TRBD2 (5 bases each). The sample consisted of peripheral blood, taken on day 0 of AZD1222 vaccination. CDR3 nucleotides: TGTGCCAGTAGTCTGTTTGGGACGGCCAGCTCCTACGAGCAGTACTTC. The encoded protein is CASSLFGTASSYEQYF. Full variable domain (outside the CDR3, taken from reference TRBV19 and TRBJ2-7): DGGITQSPKYLFRKEGQNVTLSCEQNLNHDAMYWYRQDPGQGLRLIYYSQIVNDFQKGDIAEGYSVSREKKESFPLTVTSAQKNPTAFYLCASSLFGTASSYEQYFGPGTRLTVT.